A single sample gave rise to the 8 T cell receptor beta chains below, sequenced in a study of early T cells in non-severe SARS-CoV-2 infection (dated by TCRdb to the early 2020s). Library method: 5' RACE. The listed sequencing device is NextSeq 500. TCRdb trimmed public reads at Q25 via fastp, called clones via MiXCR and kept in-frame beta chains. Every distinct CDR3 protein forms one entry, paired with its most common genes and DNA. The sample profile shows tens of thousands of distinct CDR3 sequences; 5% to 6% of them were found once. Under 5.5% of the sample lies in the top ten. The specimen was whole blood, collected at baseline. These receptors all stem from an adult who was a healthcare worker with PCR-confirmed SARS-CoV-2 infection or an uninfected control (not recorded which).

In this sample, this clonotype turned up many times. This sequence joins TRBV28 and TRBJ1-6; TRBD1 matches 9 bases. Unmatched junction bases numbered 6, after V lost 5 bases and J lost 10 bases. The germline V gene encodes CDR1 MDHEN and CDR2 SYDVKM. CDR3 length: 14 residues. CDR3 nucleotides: TGTGCCAGCAGTGGGGACAGGGAGGCCTCACCCCTCCACTTT. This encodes CASSGDREASPLHF.

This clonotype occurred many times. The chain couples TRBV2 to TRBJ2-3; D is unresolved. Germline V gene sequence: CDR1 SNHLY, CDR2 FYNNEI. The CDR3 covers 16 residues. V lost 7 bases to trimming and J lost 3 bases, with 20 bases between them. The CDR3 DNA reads TGTGCCAGCAAGGACCAACTGCTAGTGAGGACAGATACGCAGTATTTT. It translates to CASKDQLLVRTDTQYF.

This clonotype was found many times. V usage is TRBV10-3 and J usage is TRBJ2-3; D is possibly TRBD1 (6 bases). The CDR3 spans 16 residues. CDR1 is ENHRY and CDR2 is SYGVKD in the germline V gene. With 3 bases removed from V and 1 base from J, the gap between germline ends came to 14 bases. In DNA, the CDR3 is TGTGCCATCAGTGACCTATGGGGGCGGGGCACAGATACGCAGTATTTT. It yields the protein CAISDLWGRGTDTQYF.

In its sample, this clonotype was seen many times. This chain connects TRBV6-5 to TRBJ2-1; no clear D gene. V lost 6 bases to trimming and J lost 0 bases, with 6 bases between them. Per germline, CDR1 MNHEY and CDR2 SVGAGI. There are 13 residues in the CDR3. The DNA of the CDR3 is TGTGCCAGCAGACCAAGCTCCTACAATGAGCAGTTCTTC. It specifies CASRPSSYNEQFF.

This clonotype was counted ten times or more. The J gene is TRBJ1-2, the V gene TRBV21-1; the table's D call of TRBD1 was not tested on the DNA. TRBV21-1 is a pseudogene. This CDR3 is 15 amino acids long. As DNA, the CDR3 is TGTGCCAGCAGCAAACTAGGGGAGCCTAACTATGGCTACACCTTC. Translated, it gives CASSKLGEPNYGYTF.

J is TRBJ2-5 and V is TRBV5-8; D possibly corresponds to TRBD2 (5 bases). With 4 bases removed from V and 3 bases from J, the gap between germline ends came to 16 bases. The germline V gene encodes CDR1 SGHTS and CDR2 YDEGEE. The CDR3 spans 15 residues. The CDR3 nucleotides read TGTGCCAGCAGCCGGGGATTGGAACCGGAAGAGACCCAGTACTTC. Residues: CASSRGLEPEETQYF.

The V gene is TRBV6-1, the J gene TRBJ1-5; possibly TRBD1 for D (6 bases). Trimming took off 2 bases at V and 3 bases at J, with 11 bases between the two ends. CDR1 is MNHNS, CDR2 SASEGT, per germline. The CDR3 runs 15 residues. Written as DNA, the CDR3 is TGTGCCAGCAGTGAAAGAGGGGGTTACAATCAGCCCCAGCATTTT. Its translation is CASSERGGYNQPQHF.

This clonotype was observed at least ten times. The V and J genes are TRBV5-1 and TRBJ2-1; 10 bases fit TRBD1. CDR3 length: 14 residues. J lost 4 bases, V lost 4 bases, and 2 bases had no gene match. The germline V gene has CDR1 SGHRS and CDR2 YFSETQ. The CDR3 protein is CASSLGQGYNEQFF. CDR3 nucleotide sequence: TGCGCCAGCAGCCTGGGACAGGGGTACAATGAGCAGTTCTTC.